The 6 T cell receptor beta chains listed next were all sequenced from one sample in a study of human T cells and chemical hapten exposure. As to time point: patch test 3, about 24 weeks after DPC sensitization. Indicated treatment: therapeutic diphenylcyclopropenone sensitization with weekly scalp DPC. MiXCR, run by TCRdb on the RACE reads, gives a single entry per CDR3 protein. This sample has about 190,000 distinct CDR3 sequences; about 25% occur once, and the top ten carry about 2.5%. The sequences come from whole blood, collected in connection with sensitization to the hapten diphenylcyclopropenone (DPC). The receptors come from a middle-aged woman with alopecia areata. Some clones in this sample may be carry-over from other donors' samples.

This clonotype was counted between two and nine times. The chain has TRBV28 and TRBJ1-2; D remains ambiguous. CDR3 size: 13 residues. Germline lookup yields CDR1 MDHEN and CDR2 SYDVKM. V was trimmed by 6 bases and J by 1 base, leaving 9 bases between them. Here the CDR3 reads CASSPQLNYGYTF. As DNA, the CDR3 is TGTGCCAGCAGCCCACAGCTTAACTATGGCTACACCTTC.

V and J are TRBV20-1 and TRBJ2-7; the match to TRBD2 covers 12 bases. CDR1 is DFQATT, CDR2 SNEGSKA, per germline (reference sequence). Trimming took 1 base from V and 9 from J; bases not matched to a gene: 7. The CDR3 is 14 residues long. The CDR3 reads CSARGSSGRAGQYF. The CDR3 DNA sequence: TGCAGTGCTAGAGGCTCTAGCGGGAGGGCCGGGCAGTACTTC.

A few counts support this clonotype. The V gene is TRBV9, the J gene TRBJ2-1; the match to TRBD2 covers 7 bases. With V trimmed by 4 bases and J by 8 bases, 9 bases remained unmatched. The CDR3 totals 14 residues. Germline assignment: CDR1 SGDLS and CDR2 YYNGEE. The CDR3 sequence is CASSPPAGYDEQFF. The CDR3 DNA reads TGTGCCAGCAGCCCCCCAGCGGGATATGATGAGCAGTTCTTC.

This clonotype was found a few times. The chain joins TRBV7-8 to TRBJ2-1; 8 bases match TRBD1. CDR1 and CDR2 from the germline V gene are SGHVS and FQNEAQ. This CDR3 has 14 amino acids. Trimming took 5 bases from V and 12 from J; bases not matched to a gene: 12. In nucleotides, the CDR3 is TGTGCCAGCAGCCGCGACAGGGGACGGGACGGGCAGTTCTTC. Translating gives CASSRDRGRDGQFF.

The V and J genes are TRBV27 and TRBJ2-7; 7 positions agree with TRBD1. Germline V gives CDR1 MNHEY, CDR2 SMNVEV (reference sequence). Trimming at V came to 1 base and at J to 2 bases, leaving 5 bases not matched to a gene. The CDR3 spans 15 residues. The CDR3 nucleotides read TGTGCCAGCAGTTTATATGGGCAGGGGGCCTACGAGCAGTACTTC. Protein: CASSLYGQGAYEQYF.

This chain uses TRBV28 with TRBJ2-1; D gene unclear. Germline V gives CDR1 MDHEN, CDR2 SYDVKM. The V and J ends lost 4 bases and 7 bases respectively, with 14 bases between them. The CDR3 covers 14 residues. The CDR3 loop reads CASSSLNVGNEQFF. The CDR3 DNA reads as TGTGCCAGCAGTTCCCTGAATGTGGGGAATGAGCAGTTCTTC.